Here is one T cell receptor beta chain with its context. These data originate in a study of quantifying T cell responses using KT2 cells. Study-level information: TCR alpha and beta constant-region primers primed reverse transcription of RNA.

The cDNA 3' end received a ligated oligonucleotide with a UMI. First-round PCR used 4 cycles and beta primers RC1.1 and RC1.2 covering TRBC1 and TRBC2. TCRdb itself ran the UMI-ligation and nested PCR reads through MiXCR, one entry per CDR3 protein. The table includes 40,000 or so distinct CDR3 sequences, over 15% detected once. The V end lost 4 bases, the J end lost 3 bases, and 16 bases lay between the germline ends. CDR3 size: 14 residues. Germline V lookup: CDR1 DFQATT, CDR2 SNEGSKA (reference sequence). J is TRBJ2-7 and V is TRBV20-1; no clear D gene. This clonotype was sampled from a human donor. Sequenced: PBMCs spiked with cells of the T cell clone KT2. CDR3 in amino acids: CSATRGGAYYEQYF. CDR3 nucleotides: TGCAGTGCTACCCGAGGCGGAGCTTACTACGAGCAGTACTTC.